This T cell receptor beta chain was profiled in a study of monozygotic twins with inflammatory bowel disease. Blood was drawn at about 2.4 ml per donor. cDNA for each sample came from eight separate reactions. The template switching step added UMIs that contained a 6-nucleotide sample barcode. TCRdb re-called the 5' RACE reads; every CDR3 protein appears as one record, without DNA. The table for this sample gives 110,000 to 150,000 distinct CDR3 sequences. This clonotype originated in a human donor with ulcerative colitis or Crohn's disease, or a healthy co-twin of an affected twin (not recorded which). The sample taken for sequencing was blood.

This chain's CDR3 is CAISGPGQGYEQYF. This chain links TRBV10-3 with TRBJ2-7; as DNA is missing, the TRBD1 call by TCRdb cannot be tested. CDR1 is ENHRY and CDR2 is SYGVKD in the germline V gene. There are 14 residues in the CDR3.